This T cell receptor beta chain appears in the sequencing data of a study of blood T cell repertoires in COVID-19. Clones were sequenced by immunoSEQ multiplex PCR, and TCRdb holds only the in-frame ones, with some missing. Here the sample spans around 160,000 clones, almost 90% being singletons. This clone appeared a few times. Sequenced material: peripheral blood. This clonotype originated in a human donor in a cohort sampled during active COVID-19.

DNA of the CDR3: TGTGCCAGCTCTTCAAGAGAAACTCAGCCCCAGCATTTT. Translated: CASSSRETQPQHF. The rearrangement uses TRBV18 and TRBJ1-5, with D uncertain. Trimming left V 6 bases short and J 6 bases short, with 12 bases between. There are 13 residues in the CDR3. In germline, CDR1 is KGHSH, CDR2 LQKENI.